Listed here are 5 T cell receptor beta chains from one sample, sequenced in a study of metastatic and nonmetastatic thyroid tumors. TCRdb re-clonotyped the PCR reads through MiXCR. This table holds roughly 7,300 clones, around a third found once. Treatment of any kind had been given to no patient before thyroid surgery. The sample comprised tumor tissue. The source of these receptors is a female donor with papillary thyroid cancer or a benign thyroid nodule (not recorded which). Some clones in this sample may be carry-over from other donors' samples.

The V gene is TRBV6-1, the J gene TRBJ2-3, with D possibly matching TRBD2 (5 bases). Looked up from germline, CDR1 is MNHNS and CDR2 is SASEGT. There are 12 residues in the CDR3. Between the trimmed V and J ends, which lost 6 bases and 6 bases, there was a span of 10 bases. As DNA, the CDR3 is TGTGCCAGCAGCGAGGGTAGTGATACGCAGTATTTT. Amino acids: CASSEGSDTQYF.

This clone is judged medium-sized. The CDR3 loop reads CASSLTGNTEAFF. The CDR3 nucleotides read TGTGCCAGCAGCTTGACAGGGAACACTGAAGCTTTCTTT. The gene calls are TRBV7-6 and TRBJ1-1, with D perhaps matching TRBD1 (6 bases). Germline V gene lookup returns CDR1 SGHVS and CDR2 FNYEAQ. There are 13 residues in the CDR3. Trimming pared 3 bases from V and 1 base from J, leaving 6 bases between.

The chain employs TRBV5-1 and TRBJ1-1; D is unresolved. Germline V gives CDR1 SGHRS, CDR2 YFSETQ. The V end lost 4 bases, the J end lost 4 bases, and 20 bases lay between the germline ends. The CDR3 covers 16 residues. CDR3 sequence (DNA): TGCGCCAGCAGCCCCGATGGGTCAGTTTTGGGCACTGAAGCTTTCTTT. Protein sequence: CASSPDGSVLGTEAFF.

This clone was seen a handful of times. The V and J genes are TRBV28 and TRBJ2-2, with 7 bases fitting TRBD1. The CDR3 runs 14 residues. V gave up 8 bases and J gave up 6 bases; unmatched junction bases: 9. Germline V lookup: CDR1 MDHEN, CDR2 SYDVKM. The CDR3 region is CASATETGPGELFF. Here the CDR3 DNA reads TGTGCCAGCGCGACCGAGACAGGGCCCGGGGAGCTGTTTTTT.

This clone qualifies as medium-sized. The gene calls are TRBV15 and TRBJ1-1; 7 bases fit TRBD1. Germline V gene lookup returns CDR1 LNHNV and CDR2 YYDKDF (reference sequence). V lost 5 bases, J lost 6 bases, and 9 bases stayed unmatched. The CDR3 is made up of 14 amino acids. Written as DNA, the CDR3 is TGTGCCACCAGCTCGCGACAGGGACCCCCTGAAGCTTTCTTT. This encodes CATSSRQGPPEAFF.